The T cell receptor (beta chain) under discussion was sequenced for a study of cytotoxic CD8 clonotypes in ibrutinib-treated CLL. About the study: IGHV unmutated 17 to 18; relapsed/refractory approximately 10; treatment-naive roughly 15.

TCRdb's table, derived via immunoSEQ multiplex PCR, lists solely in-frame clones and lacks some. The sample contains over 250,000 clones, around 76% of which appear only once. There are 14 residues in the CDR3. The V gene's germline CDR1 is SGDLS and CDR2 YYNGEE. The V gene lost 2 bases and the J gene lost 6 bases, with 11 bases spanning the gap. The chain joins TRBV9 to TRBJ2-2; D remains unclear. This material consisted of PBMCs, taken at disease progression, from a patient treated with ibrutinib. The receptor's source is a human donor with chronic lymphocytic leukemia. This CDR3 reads CASSVTPTAGELFF. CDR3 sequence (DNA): TGTGCCAGCAGCGTCACCCCTACCGCCGGGGAGCTGTTTTTT.